The 15 T cell receptor beta chains in this list originate from one sample, sequenced in a study of T cell responses to AZD1222 COVID-19 vaccine. Profiling relied on immunoSEQ multiplex PCR, and the TCRdb table lists in-frame clones only, not all of them. The sample carries approximately 140,000 clones, approximately 90% recorded once. Sequenced material: peripheral blood, taken on day 0 of AZD1222 vaccination. The receptor source for this set is an adult in good health.

The J gene is TRBJ1-1, the V gene TRBV6-6; 12 bases align to TRBD1. The CDR3 has 17 amino acids. V dropped 5 bases and J dropped 7; count of bases not matched to a gene: 14. Germline CDR1 is MNHNY and CDR2 is SVGAGI (reference sequence). For the CDR3, the DNA is TGTGCCAGCAGTCCAGGGACAGGGGGCCTCCCCACCGGTGAAGCTTTCTTT. Translated: CASSPGTGGLPTGEAFF.

The chain joins TRBV12-3 or TRBV12-4 to TRBJ1-2, with D possibly being TRBD1 (6 bases). The CDR3 extends over 12 amino acids. The V and J ends lost 6 bases and 9 bases respectively, with 14 bases between them. The CDR3 is CASSLHRDSYTF. For the CDR3, the DNA is TGTGCCAGCAGCCTACACAGGGATAGCTACACCTTC.

The chain links TRBV18 to TRBJ2-7; D ambiguous. The germline V and J ends were trimmed by 3 bases and 0 bases, with 9 bases remaining between them. This CDR3 is 14 amino acids long. Germline CDR1 KGHSH, CDR2 LQKENI. The CDR3 region is CASSPGTASYEQYF. CDR3 sequence (DNA): TGTGCCAGCTCACCTGGCACAGCCTCCTACGAGCAGTACTTC.

J is TRBJ1-2 and V is TRBV5-4; no definite D call. This CDR3 contains 15 residues. CDR1 and CDR2 (germline): SGHNT, YYREEE (reference sequence). Trimming left V 3 bases short and J 6 bases short, with 18 bases between. The CDR3 is CASSYSRTAGDGYTF. CDR3 DNA sequence: TGTGCCAGCAGCTACTCCCGGACGGCCGGCGATGGCTACACCTTC.

J is TRBJ1-1 and V is TRBV30; no reliable D call. The length of the CDR3 is 15 residues. The germline gives CDR1 GTSNPN, CDR2 SVGIG (reference sequence). V lost 4 bases and J 5 bases, leaving 20 bases between the germline ends. In DNA, the CDR3 is TGTGCCTGGATCCCGGTCTCGGGGAAGTGGACTGAAGCTTTCTTT. Amino acid sequence: CAWIPVSGKWTEAFF.

The chain recombines TRBV7-2 with TRBJ2-7, with 9 bases fitting TRBD2. After removal of 2 bases from V and 1 base from J, the junction contained 3 bases not matched to a gene. The length of the CDR3 is 15 residues. The germline V gene encodes CDR1 SGHTA and CDR2 FQGNSA. The chain's CDR3 is CASSLRGLASYEQYF. The CDR3 coding sequence is TGTGCCAGCAGCTTACGGGGACTAGCATCCTACGAGCAGTACTTC. Using reference TRBV7-2 and TRBJ2-7 for the parts outside the CDR3, the full variable domain is GAGVSQSPSNKVTEKGKDVELRCDPISGHTALYWYRQSLGQGLEFLIYFQGNSAPDKSGLPSDRFSAERTGGSVSTLTIQRTQQEDSAVYLCASSLRGLASYEQYFGPGTRLTVT.

The chain recombines TRBV11-2 with TRBJ2-1; 11 positions agree with TRBD2. V gave up 0 bases and J gave up 4 bases; unmatched junction bases: 8. Germline V gene data show CDR1 as SGHAT and CDR2 as FQNNGV. The CDR3 has 18 residues. CDR3 region: CASSLDLRTSGPYNEQFF. The CDR3 DNA sequence: TGTGCCAGCAGCTTAGATCTTCGGACTAGCGGGCCTTACAATGAGCAGTTCTTC.

This sequence joins TRBV5-1 and TRBJ2-2, with TRBD2 identical over 7 bases. Germline V CDR1 and CDR2: SGHRS, YFSETQ. Trimming cost V 3 bases and J 3 bases; bases outside gene matches: 5. The CDR3 extends over 15 amino acids. For the CDR3, the DNA is TGCGCCAGCAGCTGGGCTAGCGGACACACCGGGGAGCTGTTTTTT. Encoded protein: CASSWASGHTGELFF.

This rearrangement joins TRBV10-3 to TRBJ2-1; a possible D gene is TRBD2 (5 bases). This CDR3 is 12 amino acids long. Germline V gives CDR1 ENHRY, CDR2 SYGVKD. The V end was cut by 3 bases, the J end by 8 bases, with 8 bases between. The CDR3, as DNA: TGTGCCATCAGTGAATCTAGCTATGAGCAGTTCTTC. Translating gives CAISESSYEQFF.

This rearrangement joins TRBV7-3 to TRBJ2-3; weak D call: TRBD2 (5 bases). Germline values: CDR1 SGHTA, CDR2 FQGTGA. This CDR3 has 15 amino acids. The V end was cut by 0 bases, the J end by 6 bases, with 13 bases between. Here the CDR3 reads CASSLTNHRGDTQYF. The CDR3 DNA reads as TGTGCCAGCAGCTTAACGAATCACCGCGGGGATACGCAGTATTTT.

The chain joins TRBV7-9 to TRBJ1-2, with 7 bases identical to TRBD1. This CDR3 comprises 14 residues. From germline, CDR1 is SEHNR and CDR2 FQNEAQ (reference sequence). V gave up 3 bases and J gave up 5 bases; unmatched junction bases: 6. The DNA of the CDR3 is TGTGCCAGCAGCTTCCGGGGACAGAGATATGGCTACACCTTC. Amino acids: CASSFRGQRYGYTF.

This chain connects TRBV12-5 to TRBJ1-2, with a possible D match to TRBD1 (5 bases). CDR3 length: 13 residues. Per the germline V gene, CDR1 is LGHNT and CDR2 is FRNRAP. Trimming stripped 3 bases from V and 4 bases from J, with 9 bases between. CDR3 protein: CASGFKGPYGYTF. The CDR3 DNA reads as TGTGCTAGTGGTTTCAAGGGGCCCTATGGCTACACCTTC. Full variable domain (missing parts from reference TRBV12-5 and TRBJ1-2): DARVTQTPRHKVTEMGQEVTMRCQPILGHNTVFWYRQTMMQGLELLAYFRNRAPLDDSGMPKDRFSAEMPDATLATLKIQPSEPRDSAVYFCASGFKGPYGYTFGSGTRLTVV.

The rearrangement joins TRBV27 to TRBJ2-1; D is unclear. Germline CDR1 MNHEY, CDR2 SMNVEV (reference sequence). The V end lost 3 bases, the J end lost 5 bases, and 14 bases lay between the germline ends. This CDR3 has 15 amino acids. This CDR3 is CASSFLPFQDNEQFF. CDR3 sequence (DNA): TGTGCCAGCAGTTTCTTACCCTTCCAGGACAATGAGCAGTTCTTC.

The chain recombines TRBV29-1 with TRBJ1-4; 7 positions agree with TRBD1. There are 13 residues in the CDR3. Germline CDR1 SQVTM, CDR2 ANQGSEA. Unmatched junction bases numbered 1, after V lost 4 bases and J lost 2 bases. This CDR3 reads CSVGGGTNEKLFF. The CDR3 nucleotides are TGCAGCGTTGGAGGGGGCACTAATGAAAAACTGTTTTTT.

This chain uses TRBV6-5 with TRBJ2-2, with D possibly TRBD2 on 5 matching bases. The V gene lost 6 bases and the J gene lost 5 bases, with 13 bases spanning the gap. Germline values: CDR1 MNHEY, CDR2 SVGAGI. This CDR3 contains 14 residues. Here the CDR3 reads CASSPSEGTGELFF. CDR3 sequence (DNA): TGTGCCAGCAGCCCCAGTGAGGGTACCGGGGAGCTGTTTTTT.